This TCR beta chain is from a study of T cell repertoires in cytomegalovirus infection. Across the study: Public TCR beta signatures were indicative of both CMV infection and a matching HLA type. Study-wide findings and caveats: There were HLA-C-restricted CMV-specific TCR beta clonotypes dominating the ex vivo response. People with CMV and the relevant HLA were identified by cumulative public TCR beta family frequency.

About this clonotype itself: Its antigen is still unknown.

Looked up from germline, CDR1 is MNHEY and CDR2 is SMNVEV (reference sequence). Trimming removed 7 bases at V and 6 bases at J, with 10 bases between. This CDR3 is 12 amino acids long. In TCRdb, the reads were re-called with MiXCR into one record per CDR3 protein. The data show more than 150,000 distinct CDR3 sequences, roughly a quarter seen once. The chain links TRBV27 to TRBJ2-1; maybe TRBD2 (5 bases). This TCR was recovered from a human donor in good health (CMV status not recorded). Some clones in this sample may be carry-over from other donors' samples. Sequencing used PBMCs. The CDR3 loop is CASTGLSNEQFF. CDR3 bases: TGTGCCAGCACCGGACTGAGCAATGAGCAGTTCTTC.